These T cell receptor beta chains were read from a single sample in a study of T cell repertoires in cytomegalovirus infection. Antigens for these TCRs are unknown. TCRdb reprocessed the reads with MiXCR, giving one entry per CDR3 protein. This sample has approximately 130,000 distinct CDR3 sequences, with roughly a quarter found just once. The sequenced sample was PBMCs, sequenced either directly or after in vitro stimulation (not recorded which). The receptors here all came from a human donor in good health (CMV status not recorded). Some clones in this sample may be carry-over from other donors' samples. The CDR3 runs from the conserved cysteine through the conserved F or W. The D gene is left open where the match is weak. Clone sizes are given selectively: once, few, many, or a class where the clone is expanded.

d_gene | abundance | j_gene | v_gene | CDR3nt | CDR3aa
TRBD2 | . | TRBJ2-3 | TRBV6-1 | TGTGCCAGCCACCATTTATCAACGGGAGGGCCCAATACGCAGTATTTT | CASHHLSTGGPNTQYF
TRBD1 | few | TRBJ2-5 | TRBV5-6 | TGTGCCAGCAGCCCGGACAGGGGGCTTCAAGAGACCCAGTACTTC | CASSPDRGLQETQYF
TRBD1 | many | TRBJ2-7 | TRBV10-3 | TGTGCCATCAGTGGACAGGGCGAAGAGCAGTACTTC | CAISGQGEEQYF
TRBD2 | few | TRBJ2-1 | TRBV7-8 | TGTGCCAGCAGCTTATGGGCTAGCGGGTACAATGAGCAGTTCTTC | CASSLWASGYNEQFF
. | . | TRBJ2-1 | TRBV29-1 | TGCAGCGTTCTCCAACCCTCCTACAATGAGCAGTTCTTC | CSVLQPSYNEQFF
TRBD1 | many | TRBJ1-1 | TRBV11-2 | TGTGCCAGCAGCATTATGGGACAGATCAACACTGAAGCTTTCTTT | CASSIMGQINTEAFF
TRBD2 | few | TRBJ2-1 | TRBV14 | TGTGCCAGCAGCCTTACTAGCGACCGATCCAATGAGCAGTTCTTC | CASSLTSDRSNEQFF
TRBD2 | few | TRBJ2-7 | TRBV5-1 | TGCGCCAGCAGCTTGCGGGAGGGCCCCTACGAGCAGTACTTC | CASSLREGPYEQYF
. | . | TRBJ2-3 | TRBV11-3 | TGTGCCAGCAGCTCCGGACGGCTGGAGACAGATACGCAGTATTTT | CASSSGRLETDTQYF
. | few | TRBJ1-1 | TRBV12-3/TRBV12-4 | TGTGCCAGCAGTTTAGCGGGAGGAGGGATGAGGACTGAAGCTTTCTTT | CASSLAGGGMRTEAFF
TRBD2 | . | TRBJ2-2 | TRBV15 | TGTGCCACCAGCAGCGAGTACGGGACTAGCGGCCCCGGGGAGCTGTTTTTT | CATSSEYGTSGPGELFF
TRBD1 | . | TRBJ2-2 | TRBV12-3/TRBV12-4 | TGTGCCAGCAGTTCCCGGGACAGAATTTGGAACACCGGGGAGCTGTTTTTT | CASSSRDRIWNTGELFF
. | many | TRBJ1-6 | TRBV7-2 | TGTGCCAGCAGCTTAGCCCAGACCATCCCTTCACCCCTCCACTTT | CASSLAQTIPSPLHF